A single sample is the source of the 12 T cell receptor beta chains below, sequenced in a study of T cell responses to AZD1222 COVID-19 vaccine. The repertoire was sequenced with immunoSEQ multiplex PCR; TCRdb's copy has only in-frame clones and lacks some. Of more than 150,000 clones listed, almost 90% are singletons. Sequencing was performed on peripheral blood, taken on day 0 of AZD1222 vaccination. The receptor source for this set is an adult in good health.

CDR3 protein: CASSLGQLSNQPQHF. CDR3 DNA: TGTGCCAGCTCACTAGGACAGCTTAGCAATCAGCCCCAGCATTTT. This chain joins TRBV18 and TRBJ1-5, with a weak D call TRBD1 (6 bases). This CDR3 is 15 amino acids long. V lost 4 bases and J lost 0, with 10 bases in between. The V gene's germline CDR1 is KGHSH and CDR2 LQKENI.

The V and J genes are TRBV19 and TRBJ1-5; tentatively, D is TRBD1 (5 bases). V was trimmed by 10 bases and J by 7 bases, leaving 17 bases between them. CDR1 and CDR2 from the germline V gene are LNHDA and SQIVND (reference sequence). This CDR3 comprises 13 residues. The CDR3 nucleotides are TGTGCCATGGGGGGAATCTTAGGACAGCCCCAGCATTTT. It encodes CAMGGILGQPQHF.

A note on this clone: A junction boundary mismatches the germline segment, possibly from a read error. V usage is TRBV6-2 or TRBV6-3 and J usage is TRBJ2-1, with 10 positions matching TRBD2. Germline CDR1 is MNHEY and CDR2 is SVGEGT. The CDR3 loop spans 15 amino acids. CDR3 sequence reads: CASTPRGLAGAQNVF. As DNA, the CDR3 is TGTGCCAGCACCCCGCGCGGGCTAGCGGGGGCGCAGAATGTCTTC.

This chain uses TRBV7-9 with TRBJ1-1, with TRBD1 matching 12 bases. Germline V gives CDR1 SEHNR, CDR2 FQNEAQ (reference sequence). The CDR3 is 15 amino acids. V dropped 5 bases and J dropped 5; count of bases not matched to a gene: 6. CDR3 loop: CASSQGQGASTEAFF. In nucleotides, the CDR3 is TGTGCCAGCAGCCAGGGACAGGGGGCTAGTACTGAAGCTTTCTTT.

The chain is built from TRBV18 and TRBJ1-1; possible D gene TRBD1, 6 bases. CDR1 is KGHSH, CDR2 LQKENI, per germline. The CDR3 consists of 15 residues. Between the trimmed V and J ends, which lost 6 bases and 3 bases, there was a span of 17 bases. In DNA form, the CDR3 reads TGTGCCAGCTCTCCAATCCAGGGGCCGGACACTGAAGCTTTCTTT. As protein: CASSPIQGPDTEAFF.

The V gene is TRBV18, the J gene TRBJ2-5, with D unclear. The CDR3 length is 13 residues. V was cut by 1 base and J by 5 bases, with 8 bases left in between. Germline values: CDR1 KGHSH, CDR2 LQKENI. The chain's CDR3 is CASSPRLGETQYF. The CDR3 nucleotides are TGTGCCAGCTCACCACGTTTGGGGGAGACCCAGTACTTC.

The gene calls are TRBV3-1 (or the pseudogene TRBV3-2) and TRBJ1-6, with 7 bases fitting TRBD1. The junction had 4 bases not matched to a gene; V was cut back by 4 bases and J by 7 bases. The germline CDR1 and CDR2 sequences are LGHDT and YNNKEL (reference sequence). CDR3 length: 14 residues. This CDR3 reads CASSRWDSNSPLHF. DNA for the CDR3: TGTGCCAGCAGCCGTTGGGACAGCAATTCACCCCTCCACTTT.

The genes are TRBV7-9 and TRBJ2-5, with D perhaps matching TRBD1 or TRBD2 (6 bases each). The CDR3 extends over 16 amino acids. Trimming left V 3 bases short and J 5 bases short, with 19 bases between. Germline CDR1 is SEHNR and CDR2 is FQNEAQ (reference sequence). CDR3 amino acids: CASSLNGGRERETQYF. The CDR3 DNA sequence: TGTGCCAGCAGCTTGAATGGGGGGCGAGAAAGGGAGACCCAGTACTTC. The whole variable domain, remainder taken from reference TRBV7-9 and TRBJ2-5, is DTGVSQNPRHKITKRGQNVTFRCDPISEHNRLYWYRQTLGQGPEFLTYFQNEAQLEKSRLLSDRFSAERPKGSFSTLEIQRTEQGDSAMYLCASSLNGGRERETQYFGPGTRLLVL.

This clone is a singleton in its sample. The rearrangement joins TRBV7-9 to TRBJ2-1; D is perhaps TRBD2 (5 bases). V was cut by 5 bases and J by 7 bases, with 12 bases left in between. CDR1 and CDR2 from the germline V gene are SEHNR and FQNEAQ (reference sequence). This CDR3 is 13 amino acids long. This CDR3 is CASSPTGNNEQFF. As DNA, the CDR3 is TGTGCCAGCAGCCCCACGGGGAATAATGAGCAGTTCTTC.

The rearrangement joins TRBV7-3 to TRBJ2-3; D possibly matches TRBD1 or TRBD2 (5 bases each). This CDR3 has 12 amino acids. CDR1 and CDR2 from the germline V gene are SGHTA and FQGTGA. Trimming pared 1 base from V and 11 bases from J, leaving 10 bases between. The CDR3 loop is CASSLMRGGQYF. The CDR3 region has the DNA TGTGCCAGCAGCTTAATGAGGGGCGGGCAGTATTTT.

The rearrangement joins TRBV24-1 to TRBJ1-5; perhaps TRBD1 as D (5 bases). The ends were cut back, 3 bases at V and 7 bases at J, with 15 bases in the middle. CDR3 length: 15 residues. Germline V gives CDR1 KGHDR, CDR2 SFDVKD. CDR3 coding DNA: TGTGCCACCAGTGATGGGACGAAGGGGCTGCAGCCCCAGCATTTT. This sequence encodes CATSDGTKGLQPQHF.

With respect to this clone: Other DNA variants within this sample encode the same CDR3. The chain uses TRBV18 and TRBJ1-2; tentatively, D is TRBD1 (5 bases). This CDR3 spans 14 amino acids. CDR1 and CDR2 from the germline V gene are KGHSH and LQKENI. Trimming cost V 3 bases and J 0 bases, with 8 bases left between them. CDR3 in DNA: TGTGCCAGCTCACCCCCAGGGACTAACTATGGCTACACCTTC. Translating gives CASSPPGTNYGYTF.